One T cell receptor (beta chain) is described in this entry. This entry belongs to a study of blood T cell repertoires in COVID-19. In the original analysis: How many nucleated cells were present was estimated from reference gene primer amplification. Using immunoSEQ multiplex PCR, the repertoire was profiled, and TCRdb retains in-frame clones only, with some absent. That table is the source of V, J and clone size, and D and trimming were worked out from the DNA. The table has 150,000 to 200,000 clones, 70% to 85% seen once; the top ten hold 6.9%. The material sequenced was peripheral blood. This sequence was found in a human donor with acute or convalescent COVID-19. The donor label of this sample is uncertain.

CDR3 loop: CASSLGQGAMDEQFF. In DNA, the CDR3 is TGTGCCAGCAGTTTAGGACAGGGGGCGATGGATGAGCAGTTCTTC. The V and J genes are TRBV28 and TRBJ2-1, with TRBD1 identical over 11 bases. V trimming: 2 bases; J trimming: 8 bases; junction bases outside the gene matches: 5. The germline CDR1 and CDR2 sequences are MDHEN and SYDVKM. The CDR3 length is 15 residues.